A single sample is the source of the 27 T cell receptor beta chains below, sequenced in a study of blood T cell repertoires in COVID-19. Assay used: immunoSEQ multiplex PCR; TCRdb lists only in-frame clones, some missing. The sample holds hundreds of thousands of clones; more than 80% are singletons and the top ten take 0.9% to 1.1%. Sequenced input: PBMCs or T cells enriched from blood (not recorded which). The source of these receptors is a man between 18 and 29 years old who had recovered from COVID-19.

The chain combines TRBV9 with TRBJ1-3; maybe TRBD1 (6 bases). Trimming cost V 3 bases and J 1 base, with 11 bases left between them. CDR3 length: 15 amino acids. The germline CDR1 and CDR2 sequences are SGDLS and YYNGEE. The CDR3 sequence: CASSGLQGSGNTIYF. The CDR3 nucleotides are TGTGCCAGCAGCGGACTACAGGGATCTGGAAACACCATATATTTT.

The chain combines TRBV19 with TRBJ2-2, with D maybe TRBD1 (5 bases). V was trimmed by 2 bases and J by 6 bases, leaving 10 bases between them. Germline loops: CDR1 LNHDA, CDR2 SQIVND (reference sequence). The CDR3 has 14 residues. Here the CDR3 reads CASSIREGAGELFF. CDR3 nucleotide sequence: TGTGCCAGTAGTATAAGGGAAGGGGCCGGGGAGCTGTTTTTT.

This chain uses TRBV30 with TRBJ2-4, with TRBD1 as a possible D gene (5 bases). V shed 2 bases and J shed 1 base, with 9 bases lying between them. Per germline, CDR1 GTSNPN and CDR2 SVGIG (reference sequence). The length of the CDR3 is 14 residues. In DNA, the CDR3 is TGTGCCTGGAGTCAGGGATCGGCCAAAAACATTCAGTACTTC. Translating it yields CAWSQGSAKNIQYF.

Worth noting for this clone: The sample carries other DNA sequences with the same CDR3. The V gene is TRBV6-5, the J gene TRBJ1-6; D gene ambiguous. V lost 0 bases, J lost 6 bases, and 6 bases lay in between. CDR3 length: 14 residues. Germline V CDR1 and CDR2: MNHEY, SVGAGI. The CDR3 loop is CASSYSTGNSPLHF. The CDR3 nucleotides are TGTGCCAGCAGTTACTCGACGGGTAATTCACCCCTCCACTTT.

CDR3 bases: TGTGCCAGCAGCCCGCAGGAAAGGGGCACCTATGGCTACACCTTC. This sequence encodes CASSPQERGTYGYTF. The chain couples TRBV4-2 to TRBJ1-2; D is perhaps TRBD1 (5 bases). Trimming took 4 bases from V and 4 from J, leaving 16 bases between them. This CDR3 is built from 15 residues. The V gene's germline CDR1 is LGHNA and CDR2 YNFKEQ.

The rearrangement uses TRBV11-2 and TRBJ1-6; D is unresolved. V was cut by 0 bases and J by 13 bases, with 16 bases left in between. The CDR3 runs to 15 residues. Per the germline V gene, CDR1 is SGHAT and CDR2 is FQNNGV. CDR3 region: CASSLEGQARFPLHF. CDR3 coding DNA: TGTGCCAGCAGCTTAGAGGGTCAGGCCCGCTTTCCCCTCCACTTT. The full variable domain, in which reference TRBV11-2 and TRBJ1-6 provide the parts outside the CDR3, is EAGVAQSPRYKIIEKRQSVAFWCNPISGHATLYWYQQILGQGPKLLIQFQNNGVVDDSQLPKDRFSAERLKGVDSTLKIQPAKLEDSAVYLCASSLEGQARFPLHFGNGTRLTVT.

The count of this clone is one. The rearrangement joins TRBV6-5 to TRBJ2-3; a possible D gene is TRBD2 (6 bases). V was pared by 4 bases and J by 3 bases, with 11 bases between. Germline V lookup: CDR1 MNHEY, CDR2 SVGAGI. The CDR3 totals 14 residues. The CDR3 protein is CASSSGVSTDTQYF. The CDR3 DNA is TGTGCCAGCAGTTCGGGAGTGTCTACAGATACGCAGTATTTT.

This rearrangement joins TRBV10-1 to TRBJ1-4, with 7 bases identical to TRBD1. Germline CDR1 reads WNHNN; CDR2 reads SYGVQD (reference sequence). The V segment lost 3 bases and the J segment 4 bases; nucleotides outside the gene matches: 2. There are 14 residues in the CDR3. CDR3: CASSDRTGNEKLFF. CDR3 nucleotide sequence: TGCGCCAGCAGTGATCGGACAGGTAATGAAAAACTGTTTTTT.

The rearrangement links TRBV2 to TRBJ1-5; a weak D match, TRBD1 (6 bases). Between the trimmed V and J ends, which lost 6 bases and 2 bases, there was a span of 11 bases. The germline CDR1 and CDR2 sequences are SNHLY and FYNNEI. This CDR3 comprises 14 residues. CDR3 sequence reads: CASRRTDGNQPQHF. The CDR3 coding sequence is TGTGCCAGCAGGAGGACAGATGGCAATCAGCCCCAGCATTTT.

CDR3 bases: TGCAGCGTTGTCGGTTATGGCTACACCTTC. It translates to CSVVGYGYTF. The gene calls are TRBV29-1 and TRBJ1-2, with no clear D. Germline CDR1 and CDR2: SQVTM and ANQGSEA. CDR3 length: 10 residues. The V gene lost 4 bases and the J gene lost 5 bases, with 5 bases spanning the gap.

J is TRBJ2-7 and V is TRBV5-6, with 10 bases that match TRBD2. The V segment lost 5 bases and the J segment 0 bases; nucleotides outside the gene matches: 14. The CDR3 totals 18 residues. Germline CDR1 SGHDT, CDR2 YYEEEE. CDR3 amino acids: CASRRRTGTSAHSYEQYF. The CDR3 nucleotides are TGTGCCAGCAGACGCAGGACCGGGACTAGCGCTCACTCCTACGAGCAGTACTTC.

The chain links TRBV29-1 to TRBJ2-7, with D possibly TRBD1 on 6 matching bases. V was clipped by 5 bases and J by 5 bases, with 16 bases between them. This CDR3 is built from 13 residues. CDR1 and CDR2 from the germline V gene are SQVTM and ANQGSEA. The CDR3 is CSVNVDQGHEQYF. The CDR3 DNA is TGCAGCGTTAATGTAGATCAGGGGCACGAGCAGTACTTC.

The chain uses TRBV6-1 and TRBJ1-2; D unclear. The CDR3 length is 13 residues. The germline V and J ends were trimmed by 1 base and 5 bases, with 8 bases remaining between them. Germline assignment: CDR1 MNHNS and CDR2 SASEGT. This CDR3 is CASSEGRAYGYTF. For the CDR3, the DNA is TGTGCCAGCAGTGAAGGGAGGGCATATGGCTACACCTTC.

The chain uses TRBV28 and TRBJ1-2; D might be TRBD1 (6 bases). V was trimmed by 5 bases and J by 5 bases, leaving 9 bases between them. CDR1 MDHEN and CDR2 SYDVKM come from the germline V gene. The CDR3 consists of 12 residues. The CDR3 spells CASSIGTYGYTF. CDR3 sequence (DNA): TGTGCCAGCAGTATCGGGACATATGGCTACACCTTC.

The chain links TRBV9 to TRBJ1-3; a weak D match, TRBD1 (6 bases). Trimming shortened V by 2 bases and J by 1 base, and 10 bases separated the two germline ends. CDR3 length: 15 amino acids. Germline lookup yields CDR1 SGDLS and CDR2 YYNGEE. CDR3 sequence reads: CASSVRGTSGNTIYF. The CDR3 nucleotides are TGTGCCAGCAGCGTGAGGGGGACATCTGGAAACACCATATATTTT.

With regard to this clone: The sample holds other DNA sequences that translate to the same CDR3. The rearrangement joins TRBV19 to TRBJ1-4; perhaps TRBD1 as D (5 bases). Trimming took 3 bases from V and 8 from J, leaving 7 bases between them. From germline, CDR1 is LNHDA and CDR2 SQIVND (reference sequence). The length of the CDR3 is 12 residues. CDR3 nucleotides: TGTGCCAGTAGTATCCGGGGGGAAAAACTGTTTTTT. Its protein product is CASSIRGEKLFF.

This sequence joins TRBV5-1 and TRBJ1-1; no clear D gene. The CDR3 length is 16 residues. V shed 0 bases and J shed 5 bases, with 17 bases lying between them. Germline V CDR1 and CDR2: SGHRS, YFSETQ. This chain's CDR3 is CASSLGRQMDLTEAFF. The CDR3 coding sequence is TGCGCCAGCAGCTTGGGGCGTCAGATGGACTTGACTGAAGCTTTCTTT.

This clone is a singleton in its sample. The rearrangement joins TRBV7-6 to TRBJ1-1, with TRBD1 as a possible D gene (6 bases). Germline CDR1 reads SGHVS; CDR2 reads FNYEAQ. V lost 5 bases and J lost 2, with 15 bases in between. There are 15 residues in the CDR3. CDR3 loop: CASSPQGGRNTEAFF. CDR3 sequence (DNA): TGTGCCAGCAGCCCACAGGGAGGGCGAAACACTGAAGCTTTCTTT.

The chain recombines TRBV18 with TRBJ1-4; 8 nucleotides agree with TRBD1. The CDR3 is made up of 15 amino acids. J gave up 8 bases and V 3 bases, and 8 bases lay outside the gene matches. Germline V gene lookup returns CDR1 KGHSH and CDR2 LQKENI. CDR3 amino acids: CASSPPGGSQEKLFF. In DNA, the CDR3 is TGTGCCAGCTCACCTCCAGGGGGCTCGCAAGAAAAACTGTTTTTT.

The chain joins TRBV28 to TRBJ1-1, with D perhaps matching TRBD1 (6 bases). Germline V gene lookup returns CDR1 MDHEN and CDR2 SYDVKM. The CDR3 contains 14 residues. V was cut by 6 bases and J by 2 bases, with 13 bases left in between. The CDR3 reads CASSPRTANTEAFF. In DNA form, the CDR3 reads TGTGCCAGCAGCCCGCGGACAGCCAACACTGAAGCTTTCTTT.

CDR3 sequence reads: CASSFGGNTDTQYF. Here the CDR3 DNA reads TGTGCCAGCAGCTTTGGCGGGAACACAGATACGCAGTATTTT. This chain connects TRBV7-2 to TRBJ2-3, with a weak D call TRBD2 (6 bases). This CDR3 has 14 amino acids. Per the germline V gene, CDR1 is SGHTA and CDR2 is FQGNSA. Trimming took off 3 bases at V and 2 bases at J, with 9 bases between the two ends. Supplemented by reference TRBV7-2 and TRBJ2-3, the full variable domain reads GAGVSQSPSNKVTEKGKDVELRCDPISGHTALYWYRQSLGQGLEFLIYFQGNSAPDKSGLPSDRFSAERTGGSVSTLTIQRTQQEDSAVYLCASSFGGNTDTQYFGPGTRLTVL.

The J gene is TRBJ1-2, the V gene TRBV4-2; TRBD1 matches at 10 bases. The CDR3 extends over 15 amino acids. Germline loops: CDR1 LGHNA, CDR2 YNFKEQ. Trimming removed 3 bases from V and 3 bases from J; junction bases left unmatched: 4. The chain's CDR3 is CASSQAGQGDYGYTF. The CDR3 nucleotides are TGTGCCAGCAGCCAGGCTGGACAGGGGGACTATGGCTACACCTTC.

This rearrangement joins TRBV7-8 to TRBJ1-1; D not resolved. The CDR3 covers 13 residues. V dropped 5 bases and J dropped 3 bases, with 10 bases sitting between them. From germline, CDR1 is SGHVS and CDR2 FQNEAQ. In DNA, the CDR3 is TGTGCCAGCAGCCGGCAACTGGACACTGAAGCTTTCTTT. Translating gives CASSRQLDTEAFF.

This clone was recorded once. V and J are TRBV7-6 and TRBJ2-7; TRBD2 is a possible D gene (6 bases). This CDR3 comprises 14 residues. Germline V gene lookup returns CDR1 SGHVS and CDR2 FNYEAQ. Trimming removed 1 base at V and 5 bases at J, with 12 bases between. DNA for the CDR3: TGTGCCAGCAGCTTAGTGGAGACTAGGAACGAGCAGTACTTC. It translates to CASSLVETRNEQYF.

The chain links TRBV3-1 (or the pseudogene TRBV3-2) to TRBJ1-6; perhaps TRBD1 as D (5 bases). Trimming cost V 6 bases and J 9 bases, with 15 bases left between them. The CDR3 spans 14 residues. Germline-derived CDR1 and CDR2 are LGHDT and YNNKEL (reference sequence). CDR3 amino acids: CASSRGGASSPLHF. The CDR3 DNA follows: TGTGCCAGCAGTCGCGGAGGGGCGAGTTCACCCCTCCACTTT.

The V and J genes are TRBV2 and TRBJ1-2, with no clear D. The germline V gene encodes CDR1 SNHLY and CDR2 FYNNEI. CDR3 length equals 15 residues. V shed 4 bases and J shed 6 bases, with 18 bases lying between them. The CDR3 nucleotides are TGTGCCAGCAGTGCACTAGCAGTCTCCTCGAATGGCTACACCTTC. This encodes CASSALAVSSNGYTF.

This sequence joins TRBV27 and TRBJ2-3; the match to TRBD2 covers 11 bases. Trimming took 5 bases from V and 4 from J; bases not matched to a gene: 14. The CDR3 extends over 18 amino acids. Germline V CDR1 and CDR2: MNHEY, SMNVEV (reference sequence). The CDR3 bases are TGTGCCAGCAGTGTTTTTTCGGCTAGCGGGGGGAGTGCAGATACGCAGTATTTT. Translation: CASSVFSASGGSADTQYF.